This T cell receptor beta chain appears in the sequencing data of a study of blood T cell repertoires in COVID-19. This clone was seen more than once but under ten times. Measured with immunoSEQ multiplex PCR; TCRdb has only the in-frame clones, and not every one. The sample consists of about 120,000 clones, more than 75% of them appearing once. This CDR3 spans 15 amino acids. CDR1 is LNHDA and CDR2 is SQIVND in the germline V gene (reference sequence). Trimming removed 3 bases from V and 2 bases from J, with 12 bases in between. The clonotype comes from a man aged 60 to 69 with acute or convalescent COVID-19. The rearrangement joins TRBV19 to TRBJ2-3; no definite D call. Material for sequencing was peripheral blood. The chain's CDR3 is CASSMGSSYTDTQYF. CDR3 DNA sequence: TGTGCCAGTAGTATGGGCAGCTCCTACACAGATACGCAGTATTTT.